The clone carrying this T cell receptor beta chain appeared a few times. What it recognizes is unknown. The primer mix had 60 Vbeta and 13 Jbeta primers. The repertoire was sequenced with immunoSEQ multiplex PCR; TCRdb's copy has only in-frame clones and lacks some. The table includes some 150,000 clones, about 80% detected once. These data come from a study of cytomegalovirus exposure and HLA in healthy donors. General observations from the study: Association of roughly 17,000 TCR beta sequences with HLA alleles was found at 0.05 false discovery rate in a later analysis.

The sequence derives from a young man in good health and CMV-seronegative. Sequences were obtained from PBMCs.

The CDR3 protein is CASSLGDRPTEEQYF. DNA of the CDR3: TGCGCCAGCAGCTTGGGGGACAGGCCGACAGAGGAGCAGTACTTC. The chain has TRBV5-1 and TRBJ2-7, with 8 bases aligning to TRBD1. V shed 0 bases and J 7 bases; nucleotides not matched to a gene: 9. Germline CDR1 is SGHRS and CDR2 is YFSETQ. This CDR3 has 15 amino acids.